Presented here are 16 T cell receptor beta chains from one specimen sequenced in a study of blood T cell repertoires in COVID-19. Generated by immunoSEQ multiplex PCR, the TCRdb table keeps only in-frame clones and is missing some. Of more than 450,000 clones listed, 87% were seen once; the top ten hold about 0.7%. The specimen sequenced was PBMCs or T cells enriched from blood (not recorded which). These receptors were collected from a woman in her late teens or twenties who had recovered from COVID-19.

The chain's CDR3 is CASRVGGQGSYGYTF. The CDR3 DNA reads as TGTGCCAGCAGGGTTGGGGGACAGGGTAGTTATGGCTACACCTTC. The chain recombines TRBV2 with TRBJ1-2; the match to TRBD1 covers 9 bases. CDR1 is SNHLY and CDR2 is FYNNEI in the germline V gene. After removal of 6 bases from V and 5 bases from J, the junction contained 10 bases not matched to a gene. The CDR3 sequence is 15 residues long.

The genes are TRBV5-1 and TRBJ2-5, with D possibly matching TRBD1 (5 bases). CDR3 length equals 16 residues. Germline V CDR1 and CDR2: SGHRS, YFSETQ. Trimming took 3 bases from V and 0 from J, leaving 15 bases between them. CDR3: CASSWGGNPYQETQYF. CDR3 DNA: TGCGCCAGCAGCTGGGGCGGCAACCCTTACCAAGAGACCCAGTACTTC.

The chain joins TRBV4-2 to TRBJ1-5, with 9 nucleotides matching TRBD1. The J segment lost 7 bases and the V segment lost 1 base, leaving 2 bases of the junction unmatched. CDR3 length: 14 amino acids. Germline V gene lookup returns CDR1 LGHNA and CDR2 YNFKEQ. The CDR3 sequence is CASSQGQGVQPQHF. The CDR3 bases are TGTGCCAGCAGCCAAGGACAGGGGGTCCAGCCCCAGCATTTT.

V usage is TRBV5-1 and J usage is TRBJ1-6; 9 nucleotides line up with TRBD1. V shed 1 base, J shed 8 bases, and the junction held 4 bases outside the gene matches. The CDR3 spans 15 residues. CDR1 is SGHRS, CDR2 YFSETQ, per germline. CDR3 sequence: CASSLTGGKDSPLHF. The CDR3 coding sequence is TGCGCCAGCAGCTTGACAGGGGGCAAAGATTCACCCCTCCACTTT.

The chain has TRBV27 and TRBJ2-1, with no clear D. Trimming left V 1 base short and J 4 bases short, with 8 bases between. This CDR3 contains 14 residues. The germline V gene has CDR1 MNHEY and CDR2 SMNVEV (reference sequence). The CDR3 here is CASSLYSVYNEQFF. DNA for the CDR3: TGTGCCAGCAGTTTATATTCGGTATACAATGAGCAGTTCTTC.

The chain is built from TRBV2 and TRBJ2-5, with 15 bases identical to TRBD2. Trimming at V came to 6 bases and at J to 5 bases, leaving 10 bases not matched to a gene. Germline CDR1 reads SNHLY; CDR2 reads FYNNEI. This CDR3 is 17 amino acids long. In DNA form, the CDR3 reads TGTGCCAGCAGAAAAAGGACTAGCGGGGGGGATGTGGAGACCCAGTACTTC. Translation: CASRKRTSGGDVETQYF.

Here the CDR3 DNA reads TGTGCCAGTAGCCTTACAGGGGGAGCTACTGAAGCTTTCTTT. Protein: CASSLTGGATEAFF. The V gene is TRBV19, the J gene TRBJ1-1; 8 bases agree with TRBD1. Germline V gives CDR1 LNHDA, CDR2 SQIVND (reference sequence). J gave up 5 bases and V 6 bases, and 8 bases lay outside the gene matches. This CDR3 spans 14 amino acids.

The chain carries TRBV3-1 (or the pseudogene TRBV3-2) and TRBJ1-2; 8 bases align to TRBD1. The CDR3 is 15 amino acids. The V gene end was trimmed by 3 bases and the J gene end by 8 bases; junction bases not matched to a gene: 11. Germline V gene lookup returns CDR1 LGHDT and CDR2 YNNKEL (reference sequence). CDR3 amino acids: CASSHLLQGAWGYTF. DNA of the CDR3: TGTGCCAGCAGCCACCTCCTTCAGGGGGCATGGGGCTACACCTTC.

The chain employs TRBV6-5 and TRBJ1-2, with D uncertain. The V gene's germline CDR1 is MNHEY and CDR2 SVGAGI. V lost 7 bases and J 1 base, leaving 7 bases between the germline ends. This CDR3 spans 12 amino acids. CDR3 amino acids: CASKQINYGYTF. The CDR3, as DNA: TGTGCCAGCAAACAGATTAACTATGGCTACACCTTC.

This clone was seen only once. The gene calls are TRBV5-4 and TRBJ2-7; 7 bases are shared with TRBD1. This CDR3 is 15 amino acids long. Germline-derived CDR1 and CDR2 are SGHNT and YYREEE (reference sequence). V shed 4 bases and J 1 base; nucleotides not matched to a gene: 8. CDR3 in DNA: TGTGCCAGCAGCAACGACAGGGCTCGGTCCTACGAGCAGTACTTC. This sequence encodes CASSNDRARSYEQYF.

The chain combines TRBV11-2 with TRBJ2-7; maybe TRBD2 (5 bases). Trimming removed 5 bases at V and 0 bases at J, with 11 bases between. The CDR3 is 14 amino acids. Per the germline V gene, CDR1 is SGHAT and CDR2 is FQNNGV. The CDR3 spells CASSPPADSYEQYF. DNA for the CDR3: TGTGCCAGCAGCCCACCAGCGGACTCCTACGAGCAGTACTTC.

V is TRBV13 and J is TRBJ1-5, with 7 bases aligning to TRBD1. The CDR3 totals 14 residues. CDR1 is PRHDT and CDR2 is FYEKMQ in the germline V gene (reference sequence). Unmatched junction bases numbered 6, after V lost 0 bases and J lost 10 bases. The CDR3 loop reads CASSLGGGTVPQHF. CDR3 DNA: TGTGCCAGCAGCTTAGGAGGGGGGACAGTTCCCCAGCATTTT. Variable domain in full (rest from reference TRBV13 and TRBJ1-5): AAGVIQSPRHLIKEKRETATLKCYPIPRHDTVYWYQQGPGQDPQFLISFYEKMQSDKGSIPDRFSAQQFSDYHSELNMSSLELGDSALYFCASSLGGGTVPQHFGDGTRLSIL.

The J gene is TRBJ2-7, the V gene TRBV18; TRBD1 aligns across 9 bases. CDR3 length: 13 amino acids. The germline V gene encodes CDR1 KGHSH and CDR2 LQKENI. Trimming removed 6 bases from V and 5 bases from J; junction bases left unmatched: 5. CDR3 coding DNA: TGTGCCAGCTCGTACGGACAGGGGAACGAGCAGTACTTC. As protein: CASSYGQGNEQYF.

This chain connects TRBV28 to TRBJ1-2; D is perhaps TRBD1 (5 bases). CDR1 is MDHEN and CDR2 is SYDVKM in the germline V gene. CDR3 length: 15 residues. With 5 bases removed from V and 4 bases from J, the gap between germline ends came to 17 bases. In DNA, the CDR3 is TGTGCCAGCAGTCTGGGTCCCGGGGGGGGCTATGGCTACACCTTC. Its protein is CASSLGPGGGYGYTF.

The genes are TRBV4-1 and TRBJ1-5; D gene unclear. The CDR3 runs to 15 residues. V lost 0 bases, J lost 4 bases, and 10 bases lay in between. The germline gives CDR1 MGHRA, CDR2 YSYEKL. The CDR3 DNA reads as TGCGCCAGCAGCCAAGATAGGGCGGGGAATCAGCCCCAGCATTTT. This sequence encodes CASSQDRAGNQPQHF.

This clone was seen once. The V call is TRBV7-9, the J call TRBJ2-7, with D tentatively TRBD1 (6 bases). The length of the CDR3 is 13 residues. Germline CDR1 reads SEHNR; CDR2 reads FQNEAQ (reference sequence). Trimming stripped 2 bases from V and 5 bases from J, with 10 bases between. The CDR3 protein is CASSLNRADEQYF. The CDR3, as DNA: TGTGCCAGCAGCTTAAACAGGGCGGACGAGCAGTACTTC.